The 25 T cell receptor beta chains reported below all come from one sample, sequenced in a study of lymphopenia after photon versus proton radiotherapy. Measured with immunoSEQ multiplex PCR; TCRdb has only the in-frame clones, and not every one. The sample includes tens of thousands of clones, 87% of them seen just once. This specimen consisted of peripheral blood, obtained from a patient treated with proton-based radiotherapy. These receptors were taken from an elderly man with esophageal cancer.

A word on this clone: A much larger clone differs by one base, so this may be a read error. The conserved phenylalanine or tryptophan normally closing the CDR3 is absent here, so this likely arose from a read error. The chain has TRBV6-4 and TRBJ1-1, with D perhaps TRBD1 (5 bases). V dropped 6 bases and J dropped 1 base, with 12 bases sitting between them. CDR1 and CDR2 (germline): MRHNA, SNTAGT. This CDR3 has 14 amino acids. Here the CDR3 reads CASRVGTANTEAFL. Here the CDR3 DNA reads TGTGCCAGCAGGGTAGGGACGGCGAACACTGAAGCTTTCCTT.

The rearrangement links TRBV9 to TRBJ2-2; 8 bases agree with TRBD2. V lost 0 bases, J lost 1 base, and 8 bases stayed unmatched. This CDR3 comprises 18 residues. Germline V CDR1 and CDR2: SGDLS, YYNGEE. CDR3 region: CASSVAPGGPRNTGELFF. The CDR3 bases are TGTGCCAGCAGCGTAGCTCCGGGAGGGCCTCGGAACACCGGGGAGCTGTTTTTT.

This clone was counted between two and nine times. The chain has TRBV5-4 and TRBJ2-7; 7 bases align to TRBD1. Looked up from germline, CDR1 is SGHNT and CDR2 is YYREEE (reference sequence). Losses at the gene ends were 4 bases for V and 1 base for J; bases not matched to a gene: 8. The CDR3 runs 15 residues. CDR3 amino acids: CASSRQRQGSYEQYF. The CDR3 DNA reads as TGTGCCAGCAGCCGACAACGACAGGGATCCTACGAGCAGTACTTC.

The chain links TRBV5-6 to TRBJ1-5; no reliable D call. V was shortened by 0 bases and J by 15 bases, with 16 bases between the two germline ends. The germline gives CDR1 SGHDT, CDR2 YYEEEE. This CDR3 spans 13 amino acids. The CDR3 nucleotides are TGTGCCAGCAGCTTGGGGTTGGGCCGTTCTTCGCATTTT. This translates into CASSLGLGRSSHF.

This clone was picked up a small number of times. The chain recombines TRBV2 with TRBJ2-6; no reliable D call. This CDR3 spans 15 amino acids. V shed 1 base and J shed 4 bases, with 8 bases lying between them. Germline V gene data show CDR1 as SNHLY and CDR2 as FYNNEI. DNA of the CDR3: TGTGCCAGCAGTGAAGTGTTGGTCGGGGCCAACGTCCTGACTTTC. As protein: CASSEVLVGANVLTF.

Of note for this clone: Different DNA sequences within this sample yield the same CDR3. The CDR3 loop reads CASSQDRVNTEAFF. As DNA, the CDR3 is TGCGCCAGCAGCCAGGATCGGGTGAACACTGAAGCTTTCTTT. The genes are TRBV4-3 and TRBJ1-1, with unresolved D. The CDR3 sequence is 14 residues long. The V end was cut by 3 bases, the J end by 0 bases, with 8 bases between. CDR1 and CDR2 from the germline V gene are LGHNA and YSLEER.

The rearrangement links TRBV11-2 to TRBJ2-5; 8 bases are a match to TRBD2. The CDR3 covers 15 residues. CDR1 SGHAT and CDR2 FQNNGV come from the germline V gene. Trimming cost V 2 bases and J 5 bases; bases outside gene matches: 7. The CDR3 loop is CASSLSGRSQETQYF. The CDR3 nucleotides read TGTGCCAGCAGCTTAAGCGGGAGAAGTCAGGAGACCCAGTACTTC.

V and J are TRBV2 and TRBJ2-7; 11 bases fit TRBD2. V was pared by 5 bases and J by 5 bases, with 2 bases of the junction left unmatched. The CDR3 is made up of 13 amino acids. Looked up from germline, CDR1 is SNHLY and CDR2 is FYNNEI. The DNA of the CDR3 is TGTGCCAGCAGTACTAGCGGGAGCAACGAGCAGTACTTC. Its translation is CASSTSGSNEQYF.

The J gene is TRBJ1-4, the V gene TRBV5-6; D unresolved. CDR1 and CDR2 from the germline V gene are SGHDT and YYEEEE. The CDR3 is 14 amino acids. With 0 bases removed from V and 3 bases from J, the gap between germline ends came to 6 bases. CDR3 protein: CASSLAQSNEKLFF. The CDR3, as DNA: TGTGCCAGCAGCTTGGCCCAGTCTAATGAAAAACTGTTTTTT.

The chain employs TRBV9 and TRBJ2-2; the D gene is possibly TRBD2 (5 bases). Germline V gene data show CDR1 as SGDLS and CDR2 as YYNGEE. Trimming took off 6 bases at V and 4 bases at J, with 13 bases between the two ends. The CDR3 consists of 14 residues. CDR3 DNA: TGTGCCAGCAACAATTTACTAGGCACCGGGGAGCTGTTTTTT. Translating it yields CASNNLLGTGELFF.

The chain recombines TRBV27 with TRBJ1-5, with D unresolved. This CDR3 contains 15 residues. Germline V gene data show CDR1 as MNHEY and CDR2 as SMNVEV (reference sequence). V lost 3 bases, J lost 2 bases, and 11 bases lay in between. CDR3 nucleotide sequence: TGTGCCAGCAGTTTTCGAGTCGCAGGCAATCAGCCCCAGCATTTT. Its protein product is CASSFRVAGNQPQHF.

The chain employs TRBV10-1 and TRBJ2-5, with TRBD1 matching over 8 bases. Losses at the gene ends were 0 bases for V and 0 bases for J; bases not matched to a gene: 18. The CDR3 is 21 amino acids. Germline CDR1 reads WNHNN; CDR2 reads SYGVQD (reference sequence). The CDR3 loop is CASSESDQGAISHRHQETQYF. The CDR3 DNA sequence: TGCGCCAGCAGTGAGTCGGATCAGGGGGCAATAAGCCACCGACACCAAGAGACCCAGTACTTC.

This clone was detected only once. The chain combines TRBV9 with TRBJ1-2; no firm D call. CDR1 is SGDLS and CDR2 is YYNGEE in the germline V gene. The ends were cut back, 0 bases at V and 6 bases at J, with 12 bases in the middle. CDR3 length: 14 residues. CDR3 sequence reads: CASSVDSITDGYTF. The DNA of the CDR3 is TGTGCCAGCAGCGTAGACAGTATCACTGATGGCTACACCTTC.

The chain combines TRBV5-4 with TRBJ1-1, with 9 bases lining up with TRBD1. The CDR3 contains 13 residues. The germline CDR1 and CDR2 sequences are SGHNT and YYREEE (reference sequence). Trimming at V came to 5 bases and at J to 5 bases, leaving 4 bases not matched to a gene. CDR3 region: CASRWTGATEAFF. For the CDR3, the DNA is TGTGCCAGCAGATGGACAGGGGCGACTGAAGCTTTCTTT.

V gene TRBV18 combines with J gene TRBJ2-2; 12 bases match TRBD1. Looked up from germline, CDR1 is KGHSH and CDR2 is LQKENI. V shed 3 bases, J shed 0 bases, and the junction held 5 bases outside the gene matches. The CDR3 contains 18 residues. Here the CDR3 DNA reads TGTGCCAGCTCACCCGGGACAGGGGGCTTCGCGAACACCGGGGAGCTGTTTTTT. This encodes CASSPGTGGFANTGELFF.

The V gene is TRBV9, the J gene TRBJ2-3; perhaps TRBD2 as D (5 bases). This CDR3 has 14 amino acids. The V gene lost 3 bases and the J gene lost 3 bases, with 11 bases spanning the gap. The germline gives CDR1 SGDLS, CDR2 YYNGEE. CDR3: CASSALGSTDTQYF. For the CDR3, the DNA is TGTGCCAGCAGCGCCCTGGGGAGTACAGATACGCAGTATTTT.

A word on this clone: One end of the junction is discordant with germline, which a read error may explain. The chain couples TRBV5-4 to TRBJ1-1; 7 bases align to TRBD1. This CDR3 contains 14 residues. The germline V gene has CDR1 SGHNT and CDR2 YYREEE (reference sequence). The DNA for the CDR3 is TGCGCCAGCAGCCCAAACAGGGGTATCACTGAAGCTTTCTTT. As protein: CASSPNRGITEAFF.

The chain carries TRBV11-2 and TRBJ2-5; D remains unclear. Trimming cost V 0 bases and J 4 bases, with 6 bases left between them. The CDR3 is made up of 13 amino acids. Germline CDR1 and CDR2: SGHAT and FQNNGV. The chain's CDR3 is CASSLEQLETQYF. The CDR3, as DNA: TGTGCCAGCAGCTTAGAACAGCTAGAGACCCAGTACTTC.

The chain uses TRBV19 and TRBJ2-7; 8 bases match TRBD2. Germline CDR1 LNHDA, CDR2 SQIVND (reference sequence). This CDR3 comprises 15 residues. J was trimmed by 0 bases and V by 5 bases; bases with no gene match: 6. CDR3 bases: TGTGCCAGTAGTGTCCAAGCGGGAGACTCCTACGAGCAGTACTTC. It specifies CASSVQAGDSYEQYF. The whole variable domain, filled in from reference TRBV19 and TRBJ2-7, reads DGGITQSPKYLFRKEGQNVTLSCEQNLNHDAMYWYRQDPGQGLRLIYYSQIVNDFQKGDIAEGYSVSREKKESFPLTVTSAQKNPTAFYLCASSVQAGDSYEQYFGPGTRLTVT.

The chain employs TRBV6-6 and TRBJ1-2; 7 positions agree with TRBD1. This CDR3 is built from 15 residues. Germline V lookup: CDR1 MNHNY, CDR2 SVGAGI (reference sequence). V lost 7 bases to trimming and J lost 3 bases; unmatched junction nucleotides: 11. The CDR3 protein is CASTHPKGADYGYTF. For the CDR3, the DNA is TGTGCCAGCACCCACCCGAAGGGGGCTGACTATGGCTACACCTTC.

This CDR3 is CASSLAGPDTQYF. Here the CDR3 DNA reads TGCGCCAGCAGCTTGGCAGGGCCAGATACGCAGTATTTT. V and J are TRBV5-1 and TRBJ2-3; tentative D call: TRBD1 (5 bases). Germline CDR1 SGHRS, CDR2 YFSETQ. CDR3 length: 13 amino acids. Trimming left V 0 bases short and J 4 bases short, with 6 bases between.

This rearrangement joins TRBV7-8 to TRBJ1-1; 7 positions match TRBD1. The CDR3 has 16 residues. Trimming removed 2 bases from V and 4 bases from J; junction bases left unmatched: 10. The germline gives CDR1 SGHVS, CDR2 FQNEAQ. CDR3 nucleotide sequence: TGTGCCAGCAGCTTAACACAGGGGTCTAGTGGCACTGAAGCTTTCTTT. Protein: CASSLTQGSSGTEAFF.

The chain couples TRBV30 to TRBJ1-2; D gene ambiguous. The CDR3 runs to 13 residues. Trimming cost V 2 bases and J 4 bases, with 11 bases left between them. Looked up from germline, CDR1 is GTSNPN and CDR2 is SVGIG (reference sequence). The CDR3 spells CAWSQVRSYGYTF. As DNA, the CDR3 is TGTGCCTGGAGTCAGGTCAGAAGCTATGGCTACACCTTC.

Details on this clone: Because the CDR3's place on the DNA is in doubt, the DNA is left out and the CDR3 is given as listed by TCRdb. V usage is TRBV12-1 and J usage is TRBJ1-6; the D call TRBD1 from the table was never checked on the DNA. TRBV12-1 is deemed a pseudogene. From its first to its last residue, the CDR3 has 16 amino acids. CDR3 amino acids: CASSFGLGTPYSPLHF.

This clone is judged medium-sized. The chain links TRBV6-1 to TRBJ2-3; 7 bases are a match to TRBD1. V shed 8 bases and J 0 bases; nucleotides not matched to a gene: 5. This CDR3 contains 14 residues. The V gene's germline CDR1 is MNHNS and CDR2 SASEGT. The chain's CDR3 is CASAGTASTDTQYF. In DNA form, the CDR3 reads TGTGCCAGCGCTGGGACAGCCAGCACAGATACGCAGTATTTT.